These 20 T cell receptor beta chains came from one sample sequenced in a study of T cells after yellow fever vaccination. TCRdb re-called the 5' RACE reads with MiXCR, one entry per CDR3 protein. The sample carries a few hundred thousand distinct CDR3 sequences, 5.2% recorded once. The sequencing here drew on CD4+ T cells sorted from PBMCs, taken on the day of the yellow fever booster vaccination. The receptors come from a man between 18 and 35 years old who received the YFV17D yellow fever vaccine.

The table lists this clonotype with a few counts. The chain joins TRBV6-1 to TRBJ1-2; TRBD1 is a possible D gene (5 bases). The CDR3 runs to 13 residues. Trimming cost V 5 bases and J 6 bases, with 13 bases left between them. Germline V gives CDR1 MNHNS, CDR2 SASEGT. CDR3: CASSPRETDGYTF. CDR3 sequence (DNA): TGTGCCAGCAGTCCGAGGGAGACAGATGGCTACACCTTC.

This chain links TRBV2 with TRBJ2-7; perhaps D is TRBD1 or TRBD2 (5 bases each). Germline assignment: CDR1 SNHLY and CDR2 FYNNEI. V was trimmed by 8 bases and J by 7 bases, leaving 18 bases between them. The CDR3 runs to 13 residues. CDR3 residues: CASGPGPGREQYF. The CDR3 nucleotides are TGTGCCAGCGGTCCGGGGCCTGGGCGGGAGCAGTACTTC.

The rearrangement links TRBV5-1 to TRBJ1-2; 11 bases map to TRBD1. J lost 7 bases, V lost 6 bases, and 14 bases had no gene match. The germline gives CDR1 SGHRS, CDR2 YFSETQ. The CDR3 totals 16 residues. In DNA form, the CDR3 reads TGCGCCAGCACGCCGGGGCTAGGACAGGGGGCCGGTGGCTACACCTTC. Protein sequence: CASTPGLGQGAGGYTF.

The V call is TRBV12-3 or TRBV12-4, the J call TRBJ2-5; the match to TRBD2 covers 7 bases. The trim removed 6 bases at V and 2 bases at J, leaving 3 bases unmatched. This CDR3 region has 13 residues. In DNA form, the CDR3 reads TGTGCCAGCAGGACGGGACTACAAGAGACCCAGTACTTC. Residues: CASRTGLQETQYF.

The chain employs TRBV5-1 and TRBJ1-2; possibly TRBD1 for D (5 bases). This CDR3 region has 14 residues. Germline lookup yields CDR1 SGHRS and CDR2 YFSETQ. Deletions cut 4 bases from V and 6 bases from J, with 16 bases between. DNA of the CDR3: TGCGCCAGCAGCGTAAGGGGCCCCGGGGATGGCTACACCTTC. It encodes CASSVRGPGDGYTF. The full variable domain, completed using reference TRBV5-1 and TRBJ1-2, is KAGVTQTPRYLIKTRGQQVTLSCSPISGHRSVSWYQQTPGQGLQFLFEYFSETQRNKGNFPGRFSGRQFSNSRSEMNVSTLELGDSALYLCASSVRGPGDGYTFGSGTRLTVV.

This clonotype was counted a few times. The V gene is TRBV28, the J gene TRBJ2-5; the D is unclear. V was pared by 2 bases and J by 4 bases, with 8 bases between. Germline V lookup: CDR1 MDHEN, CDR2 SYDVKM. The CDR3 is 13 residues long. The DNA of the CDR3 is TGTGCCAGCAGTTTAGCGGAAGTAGAGACCCAGTACTTC. Amino acid sequence: CASSLAEVETQYF.

The rearrangement links TRBV28 to TRBJ1-5; no reliable D call. CDR3 length equals 17 residues. The V and J ends lost 2 bases and 3 bases respectively, with 17 bases between them. In germline, CDR1 is MDHEN, CDR2 SYDVKM. In DNA, the CDR3 is TGTGCCAGCAGTTTACGGCGACCGGTACTGCCCAATCAGCCCCAGCATTTT. It translates to CASSLRRPVLPNQPQHF.

The gene calls are TRBV5-4 and TRBJ2-3; a possible D gene is TRBD1 (7 bases). Trimming shortened V by 3 bases and J by 3 bases, and 17 bases separated the two germline ends. CDR1 is SGHNT and CDR2 is YYREEE in the germline V gene (reference sequence). The CDR3 totals 16 residues. CDR3 in DNA: TGTGCCAGCAGCTCCCAGACAGGGAGGAGAACAGATACGCAGTATTTT. Encoded protein: CASSSQTGRRTDTQYF.

This clonotype has a handful of counts. This sequence joins TRBV10-3 and TRBJ2-3, with D possibly matching TRBD2 (6 bases). CDR3 size: 13 residues. The V gene's germline CDR1 is ENHRY and CDR2 SYGVKD. Trimming left V 11 bases short and J 3 bases short, with 15 bases between. In DNA, the CDR3 is TGTGCCGGGGGGAGCCCAGTTACAGATACGCAGTATTTT. It codes for CAGGSPVTDTQYF.

This clonotype was recorded at least ten times. The chain recombines TRBV18 with TRBJ1-1; D remains unclear. The CDR3 spans 14 residues. V dropped 2 bases and J dropped 1 base, with 8 bases sitting between them. The V gene's germline CDR1 is KGHSH and CDR2 LQKENI. The chain's CDR3 is CASSPEAGNTEAFF. The DNA of the CDR3 is TGTGCCAGCTCACCAGAGGCAGGGAACACTGAAGCTTTCTTT.

V gene TRBV29-1 combines with J gene TRBJ2-5; the D call may be TRBD1 or TRBD2 (5 bases each). The V gene lost 6 bases and the J gene lost 4 bases, with 12 bases spanning the gap. Germline assignment: CDR1 SQVTM and CDR2 ANQGSEA. The CDR3 extends over 12 amino acids. CDR3 coding DNA: TGCAGCGTGGCCTCGGGGCGAGAGACCCAGTACTTC. Translation: CSVASGRETQYF. Looking up the rest from reference TRBV29-1 and TRBJ2-5 gives the full variable domain: SAVISQKPSRDICQRGTSLTIQCQVDSQVTMMFWYRQQPGQSLTLIATANQGSEATYESGFVIDKFPISRPNLTFSTLTVSNMSPEDSSIYLCSVASGRETQYFGPGTRLLVL.

Only a few counts were recorded for this clonotype. This chain connects TRBV7-8 to TRBJ1-1; D is unresolved. The V and J ends lost 3 bases and 2 bases respectively, with 10 bases between them. In germline, CDR1 is SGHVS, CDR2 FQNEAQ. The CDR3 loop spans 14 amino acids. In DNA form, the CDR3 reads TGTGCCAGCAGCTTCACAAAGACAAACACTGAAGCTTTCTTT. This gives the protein CASSFTKTNTEAFF.

This chain links TRBV12-3 or TRBV12-4 with TRBJ2-4, with D perhaps TRBD1 (6 bases). Trimming removed 5 bases from V and 2 bases from J, with 16 bases in between. The CDR3 spans 16 residues. The CDR3, as DNA: TGTGCCAGCAGTCTAAGGCCACAGGGAACCAAAAACATTCAGTACTTC. Translating gives CASSLRPQGTKNIQYF.

The chain recombines TRBV9 with TRBJ2-7; D remains ambiguous. Germline CDR1 reads SGDLS; CDR2 reads YYNGEE. The CDR3 sequence is 13 residues long. V was trimmed by 4 bases and J by 5 bases, leaving 13 bases between them. For the CDR3, the DNA is TGTGCCAGCAGCCCTGGGCCTCCGGACGAGCAGTACTTC. Its translation: CASSPGPPDEQYF.

This clonotype was seen a few times. The chain has TRBV27 and TRBJ2-5, with TRBD1 matching 9 bases. The CDR3 is 13 residues long. V shed 5 bases and J 5 bases; nucleotides not matched to a gene: 3. Germline assignment: CDR1 MNHEY and CDR2 SMNVEV (reference sequence). CDR3 region: CASSHRGRETQYF. In nucleotides, the CDR3 is TGTGCCAGCAGTCACAGGGGGCGGGAGACCCAGTACTTC.

This clonotype came up many times. The V and J genes are TRBV12-3 or TRBV12-4 and TRBJ1-6; no definite D call. The CDR3 spans 11 residues. Trimming left V 11 bases short and J 14 bases short, with 16 bases between. This CDR3 reads CAGSVALTLHF. CDR3 in DNA: TGTGCCGGGTCGGTGGCCCTCACCCTCCACTTT.

The sample holds many counts of this clonotype. This sequence joins TRBV30 and TRBJ1-1, with D possibly matching TRBD1 (5 bases). V lost 3 bases and J 4 bases, leaving 12 bases between the germline ends. The CDR3 covers 13 residues. In germline, CDR1 is GTSNPN, CDR2 SVGIG (reference sequence). The CDR3 region is CAWRQGLSTEAFF. CDR3 coding DNA: TGTGCCTGGAGGCAGGGTTTGAGCACTGAAGCTTTCTTT.

This clonotype has more than one count but fewer than ten. The chain recombines TRBV5-4 with TRBJ2-1; 11 bases align to TRBD2. Germline V gene lookup returns CDR1 SGHNT and CDR2 YYREEE (reference sequence). After removal of 4 bases from V and 8 bases from J, the junction contained 14 bases not matched to a gene. The CDR3 loop spans 17 amino acids. CDR3 residues: CASSPSASGGSRDEQFF. The CDR3 DNA sequence: TGTGCCAGCAGCCCCTCGGCTAGCGGGGGGTCACGGGATGAGCAGTTCTTC. Complete variable domain (other parts from reference TRBV5-4 and TRBJ2-1): ETGVTQSPTHLIKTRGQQVTLRCSSQSGHNTVSWYQQALGQGPQFIFQYYREEENGRGNFPPRFSGLQFPNYSSELNVNALELDDSALYLCASSPSASGGSRDEQFFGPGTRLTVL.

J is TRBJ1-4 and V is TRBV4-3; maybe TRBD1 (5 bases). The CDR3 spans 16 residues. With 1 base removed from V and 14 bases from J, the gap between germline ends came to 23 bases. Germline V gives CDR1 LGHNA, CDR2 YSLEER. The CDR3 sequence: CASSQAPGGSMKRLFF. The DNA of the CDR3 is TGCGCCAGCAGCCAAGCCCCGGGGGGGAGCATGAAGAGGCTGTTTTTT.

The chain joins TRBV5-1 to TRBJ1-1; D possibly corresponds to TRBD1 (6 bases). Trimming stripped 5 bases from V and 2 bases from J, with 16 bases between. Germline-derived CDR1 and CDR2 are SGHRS and YFSETQ. CDR3 size: 15 residues. CDR3 residues: CASSWGGTRNTEAFF. CDR3 bases: TGCGCCAGCAGTTGGGGGGGGACAAGAAACACTGAAGCTTTCTTT. Combining the CDR3 with reference TRBV5-1 and TRBJ1-1 gives the whole variable domain KAGVTQTPRYLIKTRGQQVTLSCSPISGHRSVSWYQQTPGQGLQFLFEYFSETQRNKGNFPGRFSGRQFSNSRSEMNVSTLELGDSALYLCASSWGGTRNTEAFFGQGTRLTVV.